This TCR beta chain was retrieved from a study of blood T cell repertoires in COVID-19. The overall study: The study drew acute and convalescent COVID-19 samples from the United States, Italy and Spain. PBMCs, B-cell-depleted T cells, or T cells were the source of the cDNA or gDNA that made up the material.

After removal of 5 bases from V and 3 bases from J, the junction contained 9 bases not matched to a gene. Germline-derived CDR1 and CDR2 are MDHEN and SYDVKM. The CDR3 totals 16 residues. In the authors' workflow: Amplification of reference gene primers provided the estimated nucleated cell counts. Generated by immunoSEQ multiplex PCR, the TCRdb table keeps only in-frame clones and is missing some. V, J and clone size are those of that table, while D and trimming were read from the DNA. The data contain some 42,000 clones, roughly 85% of them singletons. The sequenced material came from peripheral blood. The clonotype was recovered from a woman between 70 and 85 years old in a cohort sampled during active COVID-19. This sequence joins TRBV28 and TRBJ2-5; the match to TRBD1 covers 10 bases. This CDR3 reads CASSRTGGNVEETQYF. Here the CDR3 DNA reads TGTGCCAGCAGTCGGACAGGGGGGAATGTGGAAGAGACCCAGTACTTC. Variable domain in full (rest from reference TRBV28 and TRBJ2-5): DVKVTQSSRYLVKRTGEKVFLECVQDMDHENMFWYRQDPGLGLRLIYFSYDVKMKEKGDIPEGYSVSREKKERFSLILESASTNQTSMYLCASSRTGGNVEETQYFGPGTRLLVL.